The rows below give T cell receptor beta chains drawn from one sample of a study of cytomegalovirus exposure and HLA in healthy donors. Some clones are missing from TCRdb's copy, which holds only in-frame ones; the method was immunoSEQ multiplex PCR. The table shows about 230,000 clones, with approximately 90% occurring only once. Input material: PBMCs. These receptors all come from a woman aged 18-35 years in good health and CMV-seronegative. Each CDR3 is given with its conserved first and last residue. D genes are given only for firm matches. A clone size is listed for some rows: how often the clone was seen (once, few, many), or a class if it is expanded.

TRBD1,TRBJ1-4,NA,TRBV7-2,TGTGCCAGCAGCTTGACGACAGGGAGGAATGAAAAACTGTTTTTT,CASSLTTGRNEKLFF
NA,TRBJ2-3,NA,TRBV7-2,TGTGCCAGCAGCTTAGAGCCTGGGGCCGAAGGGGGAGATACGCAGTATTTT,CASSLEPGAEGGDTQYF
TRBD1,TRBJ2-7,NA,TRBV7-3,TGTGCCAGCAGCTTATCCCCCCGGGACAGGGCTGACGAGCAGTACTTC,CASSLSPRDRADEQYF
TRBD2,TRBJ2-2,NA,TRBV4-1,TGCGCCAGCAGCCAAGCCGGGACTAGCTACACCGGGGAGCTGTTTTTT,CASSQAGTSYTGELFF
NA,TRBJ1-3,NA,TRBV2,TGTGCCAGCAGTGAACAGCAGGCCTCTGGAAACACCATATATTTT,CASSEQQASGNTIYF
TRBD1,TRBJ1-6,NA,TRBV6-6,TGTGCCAGCAGTTACCCTGGACAGGGGGCTTCACCCCTCCACTTT,CASSYPGQGASPLHF
TRBD2,TRBJ2-3,few,TRBV5-1,TGCGCCAGCAGGCTAGCGGGGTTGAGCACAGATACGCAGTATTTT,CASRLAGLSTDTQYF
NA,TRBJ2-2,NA,TRBV4-3,TGCGCCAGCAGCCAAGACACAGGGACGAACACCGGGGAGCTGTTTTTT,CASSQDTGTNTGELFF
NA,TRBJ2-7,NA,TRBV11-3,TGTGCCAGCATCGAGACAGTGAGCTCCTACGAGCAGTACTTC,CASIETVSSYEQYF
NA,TRBJ2-1,NA,TRBV11-2,TGTGCCAGCAGCCGAATTTTCCCCAGAAGCTCCTACAATGAGCAGTTCTTC,CASSRIFPRSSYNEQFF
NA,TRBJ2-5,once,TRBV20-1,TGCAGTGTCCCTAAGCAAGCGACCCAGTACTTC,CSVPKQATQYF
NA,TRBJ2-2,few,TRBV11-3,TGTGCCAGCAGCAGTTACAAGAACACCGGGGAGCTGTTTTTT,CASSSYKNTGELFF
TRBD2,TRBJ2-3,once,TRBV2,TGTGCCACCTCGAGAGAGCGGGGCCTCACAGATACGCAGTATTTT,CATSRERGLTDTQYF
TRBD1,TRBJ1-2,once,TRBV4-1,TGCGCCAGCAGCCAACCTACGACAGGGCGGGGAAATGGCTACACCTTC,CASSQPTTGRGNGYTF
NA,TRBJ2-2,NA,TRBV7-9,TGTGCCAGCAGCTTGGGGGTTGGGGGCGTCAGAGGTCACACCGGGGAGCTGTTTTTT,CASSLGVGGVRGHTGELFF
TRBD2,TRBJ2-1,NA,TRBV6-5,TGTGCCAGCAGCCTCCTCACCGGGGGGGTTAGGGAGCAGTTCTTC,CASSLLTGGVREQFF
NA,TRBJ1-4,NA,TRBV5-1,TGCGCCAGCAGCTATTACAGAAGGGGGAATGAAAAACTGTTTTTT,CASSYYRRGNEKLFF
TRBD1,TRBJ1-2,NA,TRBV9,TGTGCCAGCACCCAGGGGGCCGACTATGGCTACACCTTC,CASTQGADYGYTF
NA,TRBJ1-1,NA,TRBV9,TGTGCCAGCAGCGTAGGGGGCTCCAACACTGAAGCTTTCTTT,CASSVGGSNTEAFF
TRBD1,TRBJ1-1,NA,TRBV7-3,TGTGCCAGCAGCGCGCAGGGGGCAGGTATGAACACTGAAGCTTTCTTT,CASSAQGAGMNTEAFF
NA,TRBJ1-4,once,TRBV27,TGTGCCAGCAGTTTCCGGGACAATAATGAAAAACTGTTTTTT,CASSFRDNNEKLFF
TRBD1,TRBJ1-1,NA,TRBV7-3,TGTGCCAGCAGCTCACAGGGGGACACTGAAGCTTTCTTT,CASSSQGDTEAFF
NA,TRBJ2-5,NA,TRBV19,TGTGCCAGTAGTATGGGCAACTTCGGGGGAAAAGAGACCCAGTACTTC,CASSMGNFGGKETQYF
TRBD1,TRBJ1-5,NA,TRBV15,TGTGCCACCAGCGGGCGGTTGGGACAGCTATCGCCCCAGCATTTT,CATSGRLGQLSPQHF
TRBD1,TRBJ1-2,NA,TRBV4-1,TGCGCCAGCAGCCTCAGGGACAGGGATTTGAACGGCTACACCTTC,CASSLRDRDLNGYTF
TRBD1,TRBJ1-2,NA,TRBV5-1,TGCGCCAGCAGCTTGGAAGGACAGGGTGGGCCAGGGTATGGCTACACCTTC,CASSLEGQGGPGYGYTF
NA,TRBJ2-5,NA,TRBV4-1,TGCGCCAGCAGCCAAGGAGTCCGCGCCCTTGAGACCCAGTACTTC,CASSQGVRALETQYF
NA,TRBJ1-1,NA,TRBV6-6,TGTGCCATCTCGCGGTCGGGGAAGAACACTGAAGCTTTCTTT,CAISRSGKNTEAFF
TRBD1,TRBJ1-2,NA,TRBV20-1,TGCAGTGCTATTTTACAGGGGGTAGTCACCTTC,CSAILQGVVTF
TRBD2,TRBJ2-1,NA,TRBV13,TGTGCCAGCAGCCACCTAGCGGGGGGGTACAATGAGCAGTTCTTC,CASSHLAGGYNEQFF
NA,TRBJ1-6,few,TRBV13,TGTGCCAGCAGCTTAGACAGGGTGAACTCACCCCTCCACTTT,CASSLDRVNSPLHF
NA,TRBJ2-2,NA,TRBV4-1,TGCGCCAGCAGCCAAGGAGGCGGGGAGCTGTTTTTT,CASSQGGGELFF
TRBD1,TRBJ1-1,NA,TRBV7-2,TGTGCCAGCAGCCCCGACAGGGGATGGTCAGCTTTCTTT,CASSPDRGWSAFF
NA,TRBJ2-7,NA,TRBV12-2,TGTGCAAGTCGCCCTCAGGACTTGTACGAGCAGTACTTC,CASRPQDLYEQYF
NA,TRBJ1-2,NA,TRBV9,TGTGCCAGCAGCGTAGAACGGGGTACGGACTATGGCTACACCTTC,CASSVERGTDYGYTF
NA,TRBJ2-6,NA,TRBV2,TGTGCCAGCAGTGAACGCCGTTGGGCGTCGGCTGACTCTGGGGCCAACGTCCTGACTTTC,CASSERRWASADSGANVLTF
TRBD2,TRBJ2-1,NA,TRBV4-2,TGTGCCAGCAGCCGAGATACTAGCGGGAGTGTCAATGAGCAGTTCTTC,CASSRDTSGSVNEQFF
NA,TRBJ1-6,once,TRBV6-5,TGTGCCAGCAGTCAGGGGCGGATTTCACCCCTCCACTTT,CASSQGRISPLHF
TRBD1,TRBJ2-1,NA,TRBV9,TGTGCCAGCAGCGTAGAGGACAGGGTCTCCTACAATGAGCAGTTCTTC,CASSVEDRVSYNEQFF
NA,TRBJ1-5,NA,TRBV15,TGTGCCACCGCGCGACAGGGCAATCAGCCCCAGCATTTT,CATARQGNQPQHF
TRBD1,TRBJ2-3,NA,TRBV4-3,TGCGCCAGCAGCCAAGGGGGACAGGGATACACAGATACGCAGTATTTT,CASSQGGQGYTDTQYF
NA,TRBJ1-6,NA,TRBV10-3,TGTGCCATCAGATGGGAGGGAGATTCACCCCTCCACTTT,CAIRWEGDSPLHF
NA,TRBJ2-7,NA,TRBV6-1,TGTGCCAGCAGTTCGAATAGGGGCTACGAGCAGTACTTC,CASSSNRGYEQYF
TRBD1,TRBJ1-2,NA,TRBV2,TGTGCCAGTGGACAGGGGGAAGGGGTTTCTAACTATGGCTACACCTTC,CASGQGEGVSNYGYTF
TRBD2,TRBJ2-5,NA,TRBV9,TGTGCCAGCAGCGTAGGACTAGCGGAAATCCAAGAGACCCAGTACTTC,CASSVGLAEIQETQYF
TRBD2,TRBJ2-7,NA,TRBV5-1,TGCGCCAGCAGCTCCCGCATTAGCGGGAGCAGCTCCTACGAGCAGTACTTC,CASSSRISGSSSYEQYF
NA,TRBJ1-4,NA,TRBV7-9,TGTGCCAGCAGCTTGGCAAAGACGGGGACAACTAATGAAAAACTGTTTTTT,CASSLAKTGTTNEKLFF
NA,TRBJ2-5,NA,TRBV29-1,TGCAGCGTAGGCGAGAGGGAGACCCAGTACTTC,CSVGERETQYF
NA,TRBJ1-1,NA,TRBV11-3,TGTGCCAGCAGCTTTGAGTATATGAACACTGAAGCTTTCTTT,CASSFEYMNTEAFF
TRBD2,TRBJ2-7,NA,TRBV9,TGTGCCAGCAGCCAAGGACTAGCGGCTGGGCCCGTGCAGTACTTC,CASSQGLAAGPVQYF
NA,TRBJ2-3,NA,TRBV2,TGTGCCAGCAGTGTAAATACGCAGTATTTT,CASSVNTQYF
NA,TRBJ1-2,few,TRBV6-1,TGTGCCAGCAGTGAAAGTCACAGGGTGGACTATGGCTACACCTTC,CASSESHRVDYGYTF
NA,TRBJ2-2,NA,TRBV15,TGTGCCGTAGAGGGACTCGCTAACACCGGGGAGCTGTTTTTT,CAVEGLANTGELFF
NA,TRBJ2-1,NA,TRBV4-1,TGCGCCAGCAGCCAAGATCTCAATGAGCAGTTCTTC,CASSQDLNEQFF
TRBD2,TRBJ2-7,NA,TRBV5-5,TGTGCCAGCAGCCCGGGACTAGCGGGAGTGGCCTACGAGCAGTACTTC,CASSPGLAGVAYEQYF
NA,TRBJ1-1,NA,TRBV18,TGTGCCAGCACCTTTTCCGGGACACAGAACACTGAAGCTTTCTTT,CASTFSGTQNTEAFF
TRBD1,TRBJ1-2,NA,TRBV14,TGTGCCAGCAGCCAAGTCGACACAGGGGGGGATGGCTACACCTTC,CASSQVDTGGDGYTF
NA,TRBJ2-1,NA,TRBV7-3,TGTGCCAGCAGTCCGGGGGTGCTCCGAAGCAATGAGCAGTTCTTC,CASSPGVLRSNEQFF
NA,TRBJ2-3,NA,TRBV7-2,TGTGCCAGCAGCTTAAACCCGGGAGTGAACACAGATACGCAGTATTTT,CASSLNPGVNTDTQYF
NA,TRBJ2-5,NA,TRBV7-9,TGTGCCAGCACCAAATCAGGGTCTGGGCCCCAGTACTTC,CASTKSGSGPQYF